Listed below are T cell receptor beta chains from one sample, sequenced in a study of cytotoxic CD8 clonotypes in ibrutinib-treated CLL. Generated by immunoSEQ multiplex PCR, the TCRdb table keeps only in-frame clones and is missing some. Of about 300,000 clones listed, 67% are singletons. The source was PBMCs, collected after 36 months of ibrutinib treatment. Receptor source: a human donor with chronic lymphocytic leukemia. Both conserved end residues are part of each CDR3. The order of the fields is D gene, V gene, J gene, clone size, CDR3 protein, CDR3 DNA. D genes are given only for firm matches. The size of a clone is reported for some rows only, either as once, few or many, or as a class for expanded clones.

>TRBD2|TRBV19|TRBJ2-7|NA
CASRPLAGYYEQYF
TGTGCCAGTAGGCCCCTAGCGGGATACTACGAGCAGTACTTC
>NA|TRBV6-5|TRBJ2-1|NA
CASTLTTTNEQFF
TGTGCCAGCACCCTTACCACTACCAATGAGCAGTTCTTC
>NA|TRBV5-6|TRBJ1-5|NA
CASSTGLGDNQPQHF
TGTGCCAGCAGTACGGGACTAGGGGATAATCAGCCCCAGCATTTT
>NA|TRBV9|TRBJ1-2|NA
CASSVGPGSAAYGYTF
TGTGCCAGCAGCGTAGGGCCTGGGAGCGCGGCCTATGGCTACACCTTC
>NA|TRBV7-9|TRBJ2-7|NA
CASSLAETDLDEQYF
TGTGCCAGCAGCTTAGCGGAGACAGATCTGGACGAGCAGTACTTC
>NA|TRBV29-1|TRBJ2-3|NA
CSGAQGFWDTQYF
TGCAGCGGGGCTCAGGGTTTTTGGGATACGCAGTATTTT
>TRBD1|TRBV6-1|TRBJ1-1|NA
CASRDTTGTLAFF
TGTGCCAGCAGGGATACGACAGGGACTTTGGCTTTCTTT
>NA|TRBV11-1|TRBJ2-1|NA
CASSLGYSYNEQFF
TGTGCCAGCAGCTTGGGCTATTCCTACAATGAGCAGTTCTTC
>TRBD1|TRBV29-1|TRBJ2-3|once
CSVVGDRNTDTQYF
TGCAGCGTTGTCGGGGACAGGAACACAGATACGCAGTATTTT
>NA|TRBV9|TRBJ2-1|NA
CASSLRSASEQFF
TGTGCCAGCAGCCTCCGTTCGGCAAGTGAGCAGTTCTTC
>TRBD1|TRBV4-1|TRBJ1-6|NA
CASSQGQGRSYNSPLHF
TGCGCCAGCAGCCAGGGACAGGGCCGCTCCTATAATTCACCCCTCCACTTT
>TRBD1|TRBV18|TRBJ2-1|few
CASSQGQGKSGEQFF
TGTGCCAGCTCACAGGGACAGGGGAAATCGGGTGAGCAGTTCTTC
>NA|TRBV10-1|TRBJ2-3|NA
CASSESRDTQYF
TGCGCCAGCAGTGAGTCTCGAGATACGCAGTATTTT
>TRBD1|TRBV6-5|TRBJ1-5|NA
CASTTGNGQPQHF
TGTGCCAGCACGACAGGGAACGGACAGCCCCAGCATTTT
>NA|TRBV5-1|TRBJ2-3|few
CASSLDREADTQYF
TGCGCCAGCAGCTTGGACAGGGAGGCAGATACGCAGTATTTT
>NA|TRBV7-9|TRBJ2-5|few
CASSLALGDQETQYF
TGTGCCAGCAGCTTAGCGCTGGGGGATCAAGAGACCCAGTACTTC
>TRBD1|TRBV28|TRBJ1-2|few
CASATGGTYGYTF
TGTGCCAGCGCGACAGGGGGAACCTATGGCTACACCTTC
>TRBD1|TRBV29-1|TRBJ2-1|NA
CSVASPQGARDNEQFF
TGCAGCGTTGCTTCGCCCCAGGGGGCTCGGGACAATGAGCAGTTCTTC
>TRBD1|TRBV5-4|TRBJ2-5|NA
CASSLGGQGETQYF
TGTGCCAGCAGCTTGGGGGGACAGGGTGAGACCCAGTACTTC
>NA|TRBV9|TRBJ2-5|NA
CASSVGFTDSSQETQYF
TGTGCCAGCAGCGTAGGTTTCACGGACTCATCACAAGAGACCCAGTACTTC
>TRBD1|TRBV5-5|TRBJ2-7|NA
CASSPWTGGFTYEQYF
TGTGCCAGCAGCCCGTGGACAGGGGGCTTTACCTACGAGCAGTACTTC
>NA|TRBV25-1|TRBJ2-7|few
CASSPPRPPGEQYF
TGTGCCAGCAGTCCCCCCAGGCCCCCTGGGGAGCAGTACTTC
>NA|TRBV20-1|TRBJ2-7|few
CSAPRGWEQYF
TGCAGTGCCCCCCGCGGATGGGAGCAGTACTTC
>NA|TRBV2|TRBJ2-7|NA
CASSEPGPNYEQYF
TGTGCCAGCAGTGAGCCAGGGCCCAACTACGAGCAGTACTTC
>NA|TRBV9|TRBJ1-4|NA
CASSVGTVEKLFF
TGTGCCAGCAGCGTAGGGACAGTCGAAAAACTGTTTTTT
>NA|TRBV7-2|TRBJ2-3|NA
CASSPNLRTDTQYF
TGTGCCAGCAGCCCGAACCTCCGCACAGATACGCAGTATTTT
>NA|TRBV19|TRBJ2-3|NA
CASSLGLADTQYF
TGTGCCAGTAGCTTGGGGCTGGCAGATACGCAGTATTTT
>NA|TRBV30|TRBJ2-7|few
CASWTDFSYEQYF
TGTGCCTCCTGGACTGACTTTTCCTACGAGCAGTACTTC
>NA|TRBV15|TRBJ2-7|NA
CATSRDLGILYEQYF
TGTGCCACCAGCAGAGATCTGGGGATTTTGTACGAGCAGTACTTC
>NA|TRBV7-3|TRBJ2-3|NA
CASSQNREDTQYF
TGTGCCAGCAGCCAGAACAGGGAGGATACGCAGTATTTT
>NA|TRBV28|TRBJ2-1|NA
CASSPNNEQFF
TGTGCCAGCAGTCCCAACAATGAGCAGTTCTTC
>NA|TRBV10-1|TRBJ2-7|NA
CAAPSYEQYF
TGCGCCGCTCCGTCCTACGAGCAGTACTTC
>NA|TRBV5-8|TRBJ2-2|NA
CASRGWAAETNTGELFF
TGTGCCAGCAGGGGGTGGGCGGCAGAAACGAACACCGGGGAGCTGTTTTTT
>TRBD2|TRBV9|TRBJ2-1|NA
CASSVEVAGDPGDYNEQFF
TGTGCCAGCAGCGTAGAAGTAGCGGGGGACCCCGGAGATTACAATGAGCAGTTCTTC
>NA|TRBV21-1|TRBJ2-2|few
CASSYGLAGENTGELFF
TGTGCCAGCAGCTACGGACTAGCGGGAGAGAACACCGGGGAGCTGTTTTTT
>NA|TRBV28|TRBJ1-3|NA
CASSLAGNSGNTIYF
TGTGCCAGCAGTTTAGCAGGGAACTCTGGAAACACCATATATTTT
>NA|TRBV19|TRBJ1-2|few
CASSPTVHGYTF
TGTGCCAGTAGCCCTACAGTCCACGGCTACACCTTC
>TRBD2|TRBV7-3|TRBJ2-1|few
CASSPNGRTVNEQFF
TGTGCCAGCAGCCCGAACGGGAGGACGGTTAATGAGCAGTTCTTC
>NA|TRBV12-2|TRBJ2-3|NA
CASRLAGGLAGVTDTQYF
TGTGCAAGTCGCTTAGCGGGGGGACTAGCGGGAGTTACAGATACGCAGTATTTT